Below, 12 T cell receptor beta chains from the same sample are listed, as sequenced in a study of cytomegalovirus exposure and HLA in healthy donors (dated by TCRdb to the late 2010s). The library came from the immunoSEQ multiplex PCR assay. For the multiplex PCR, a mixture combining 60 forward primers for TCR Vbeta segments and 13 reverse primers for TCR Jbeta segments was used. TCRdb carries this immuneACCESS record with in-frame sequences only. Its versions omit some clonotypes, under half of them owing to an unresolved V gene in the studies checked, with the rest unexplained. This sample is represented by hundreds of thousands of clones; approximately 78% of them were singletons. In total, the top ten clones hold 0.47% of the sample. Sequencing was done on a sample of PBMCs. These receptor sequences come from a boy between 5 and 17 years old in good health and CMV-seronegative.

This rearrangement joins TRBV27 to TRBJ2-1, with D unresolved. The CDR3 covers 13 residues. Germline CDR1 and CDR2: MNHEY and SMNVEV (reference sequence). Trimming left V 1 base short and J 4 bases short, with 5 bases between. The DNA for the CDR3 is TGTGCCAGCAGTTTATGGCGGTACAATGAGCAGTTCTTC. Amino acid sequence: CASSLWRYNEQFF.

The rearrangement joins TRBV11-1 to TRBJ2-7, with D unclear. Trimming cost V 1 base and J 1 base, with 8 bases left between them. The length of the CDR3 is 14 residues. Looked up from germline, CDR1 is SGHAT and CDR2 is FQDESV (reference sequence). CDR3 amino acids: CASSLGLMSYEQYF. The CDR3 bases are TGTGCCAGCAGCTTAGGACTTATGTCCTACGAGCAGTACTTC.

The chain uses TRBV7-8 and TRBJ2-1; D is perhaps TRBD2 (6 bases). The V end lost 5 bases, the J end lost 4 bases, and 12 bases lay between the germline ends. This CDR3 region has 14 residues. Germline V lookup: CDR1 SGHVS, CDR2 FQNEAQ. CDR3 residues: CASSPPGGYNEQFF. The DNA of the CDR3 is TGTGCCAGCAGCCCCCCCGGGGGTTACAATGAGCAGTTCTTC. Full variable domain (outside the CDR3, taken from reference TRBV7-8 and TRBJ2-1): GAGVSQSPRYKVAKRGQDVALRCDPISGHVSLFWYQQALGQGPEFLTYFQNEAQLDKSGLPSDRFFAERPEGSVSTLKIQRTQQEDSAVYLCASSPPGGYNEQFFGPGTRLTVL.

The V gene is TRBV5-6, the J gene TRBJ1-2; D is unclear. CDR1 is SGHDT, CDR2 YYEEEE, per germline. CDR3 length: 13 residues. Trimming took off 0 bases at V and 4 bases at J, with 7 bases between the two ends. CDR3 DNA sequence: TGTGCCAGCAGCTTGGAGCGGGGCTATGGCTACACCTTC. Translation gives CASSLERGYGYTF. Full variable domain (remainder filled in from reference TRBV5-6 and TRBJ1-2): DAGVTQSPTHLIKTRGQQVTLRCSPKSGHDTVSWYQQALGQGPQFIFQYYEEEERQRGNFPDRFSGHQFPNYSSELNVNALLLGDSALYLCASSLERGYGYTFGSGTRLTVV.

The chain is built from TRBV4-1 and TRBJ1-5; D is uncertain. Trimming cost V 0 bases and J 5 bases, with 14 bases left between them. This CDR3 comprises 16 residues. Looked up from germline, CDR1 is MGHRA and CDR2 is YSYEKL. CDR3 in amino acids: CASSQDPRFLHQPQHF. The DNA for the CDR3 is TGCGCCAGCAGCCAAGATCCGCGATTTCTGCATCAGCCCCAGCATTTT.

The V gene is TRBV4-2, the J gene TRBJ1-2; the D is unclear. Germline V gives CDR1 LGHNA, CDR2 YNFKEQ. This CDR3 is 14 amino acids long. V lost 0 bases, J lost 3 bases, and 8 bases lay in between. The CDR3 is CASSQDGLDYGYTF. CDR3 DNA: TGTGCCAGCAGCCAAGATGGACTCGACTATGGCTACACCTTC.

The chain is built from TRBV10-3 and TRBJ2-7; 12 positions match TRBD2. CDR3 length: 19 amino acids. J lost 2 bases, V lost 4 bases, and 15 bases had no gene match. The germline V gene has CDR1 ENHRY and CDR2 SYGVKD. The CDR3 nucleotides are TGTGCCATCAGTGCATGGACTAGCGGGGTCTCGAGGGAAGCCTACGAGCAGTACTTC. It yields the protein CAISAWTSGVSREAYEQYF.

This clone was seen a handful of times. The chain couples TRBV18 to TRBJ1-4; D is ambiguous. Trimming shortened V by 4 bases and J by 7 bases, and 16 bases separated the two germline ends. Germline V lookup: CDR1 KGHSH, CDR2 LQKENI. This CDR3 is built from 15 residues. The CDR3 coding sequence is TGTGCCAGCTCACAGGGTGGAACCAGCGGTGAAAAACTGTTTTTT. This codes for CASSQGGTSGEKLFF.

The chain links TRBV30 to TRBJ1-1, with D unclear. With 3 bases removed from V and 1 base from J, the gap between germline ends came to 9 bases. The CDR3 sequence is 13 residues long. CDR1 is GTSNPN, CDR2 SVGIG, per germline (reference sequence). CDR3 coding DNA: TGTGCCTGGAGGCGATTAAGGAACACTGAAGCTTTCTTT. Its translation: CAWRRLRNTEAFF.

As for this clone: The sample carries other DNA sequences with the same CDR3. CDR3 sequence: CASSQPRQGSYGYTF. The DNA for the CDR3 is TGCGCCAGCAGCCAGCCGAGACAGGGATCCTACGGCTACACCTTC. The chain has TRBV4-1 and TRBJ1-2, with TRBD1 identical over 7 bases. The CDR3 has 15 amino acids. J gave up 8 bases and V 3 bases, and 12 bases lay outside the gene matches. Looked up from germline, CDR1 is MGHRA and CDR2 is YSYEKL.

The chain carries TRBV18 and TRBJ1-2, with D tentatively TRBD1 (5 bases). V lost 3 bases and J lost 0, with 8 bases in between. CDR3 length equals 14 residues. In germline, CDR1 is KGHSH, CDR2 LQKENI. The CDR3 loop reads CASSPPGANYGYTF. The DNA of the CDR3 is TGTGCCAGCTCACCTCCGGGGGCTAACTATGGCTACACCTTC.

The chain employs TRBV19 and TRBJ1-2, with TRBD1 as a possible D gene (5 bases). CDR3 length: 13 amino acids. Germline V gene sequence: CDR1 LNHDA, CDR2 SQIVND (reference sequence). V was trimmed by 7 bases and J by 4 bases, leaving 13 bases between them. CDR3 bases: TGTGCCAGTAATCCAGGACATCTCTATGGCTACACCTTC. Translation: CASNPGHLYGYTF.